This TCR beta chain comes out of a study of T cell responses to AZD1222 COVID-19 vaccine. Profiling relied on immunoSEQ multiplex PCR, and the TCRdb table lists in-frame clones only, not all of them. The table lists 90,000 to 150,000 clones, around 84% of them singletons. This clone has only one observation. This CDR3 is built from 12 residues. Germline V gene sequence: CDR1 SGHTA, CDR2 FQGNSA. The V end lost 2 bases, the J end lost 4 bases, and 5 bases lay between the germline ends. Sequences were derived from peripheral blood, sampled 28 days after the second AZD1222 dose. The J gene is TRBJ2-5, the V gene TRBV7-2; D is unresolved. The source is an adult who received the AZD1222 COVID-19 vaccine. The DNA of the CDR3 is TGTGCCAGCAGCTTATCGGGAGAGACCCAGTACTTC. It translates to CASSLSGETQYF.